This T cell receptor beta chain was identified in a study of CD8+ T cells in alopecia areata. As for treatment: oral pan-JAK inhibitor, 5-10 mg twice daily. A note on this clone: Its antigen is as yet unknown.

CDR1 is SEHNR, CDR2 FQNEAQ, per germline (reference sequence). V lost 5 bases and J 7 bases, leaving 11 bases between the germline ends. The CDR3 has 13 amino acids. Study findings and constraints: Resident alphabeta T-cell populations of normal skin are likewise subject to sequencing in scalp samples. More clonal than normal scalp was lesional scalp, particularly alopecia totalis/universalis. Amid tofacitinib therapy, many expanded lesional clones stayed present in scalp and blood. Both scalp clonality and the expanded CD8+ clones among the top 100 showed a significant decrease with tofacitinib.

Investigators isolated RNA and reverse transcribed it into cDNA to act as the sequencing template. TCRdb's copy holds only in-frame clones and misses some; the assay was immunoSEQ multiplex PCR. Of some 190,000 clones in the sample, approximately 49% were seen once. The input for sequencing was CD8+ T cells sorted from blood, taken around week 54, from a patient treated with tofacitinib. The chain employs TRBV7-9 and TRBJ2-2; weak D call: TRBD2 (5 bases). This clonotype was sampled from a human donor with alopecia areata. CDR3 nucleotides: TGTGCCAGCAGCGTCCTAGCCAGCGGGGAGCTGTTTTTT. Translated: CASSVLASGELFF.